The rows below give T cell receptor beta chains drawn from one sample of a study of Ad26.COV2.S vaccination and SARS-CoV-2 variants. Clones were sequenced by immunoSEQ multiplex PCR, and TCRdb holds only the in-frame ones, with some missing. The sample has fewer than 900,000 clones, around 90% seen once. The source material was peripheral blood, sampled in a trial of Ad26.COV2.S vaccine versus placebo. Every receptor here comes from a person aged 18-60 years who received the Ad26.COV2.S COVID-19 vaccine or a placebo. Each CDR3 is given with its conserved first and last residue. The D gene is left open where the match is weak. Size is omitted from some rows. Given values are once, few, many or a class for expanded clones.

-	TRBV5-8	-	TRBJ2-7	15	CASSLSGSQLGEQYF	TGTGCCAGCAGCTTGTCGGGGTCGCAGCTGGGGGAGCAGTACTTC
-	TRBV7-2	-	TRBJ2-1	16	CASSLVWTSSYNEQFF	TGTGCCAGCAGCTTAGTCTGGACCAGCTCCTACAATGAGCAGTTCTTC
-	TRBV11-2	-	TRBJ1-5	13	CASSRGAHQPQHF	TGTGCCAGCAGCCGGGGGGCACATCAGCCCCAGCATTTT
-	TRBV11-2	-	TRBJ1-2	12	CASSLDRGLHTF	TGTGCCAGCAGCTTAGACCGTGGCCTTCACACCTTC
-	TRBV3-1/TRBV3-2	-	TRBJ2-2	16	CASFDTGTPNTGELFF	TGTGCCAGCTTCGACACCGGGACACCAAACACCGGGGAGCTGTTTTTT
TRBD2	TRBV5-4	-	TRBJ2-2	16	CASRETSGGAGGELFF	TGTGCCAGCAGAGAAACTAGCGGGGGGGCCGGCGGGGAGCTGTTTTTT
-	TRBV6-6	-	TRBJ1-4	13	CASTPRINEKLFF	TGTGCCAGCACCCCCCGGATCAATGAAAAACTGTTTTTT
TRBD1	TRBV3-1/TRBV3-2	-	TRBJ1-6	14	CASSQGPGGSPLHF	TGTGCCAGCAGCCAAGGGCCAGGGGGTTCACCCCTCCACTTT
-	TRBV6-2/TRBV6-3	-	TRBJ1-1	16	CASSYSTQGRYTEAFF	TGTGCCAGCAGTTACTCGACGCAGGGAAGGTACACTGAAGCTTTCTTT
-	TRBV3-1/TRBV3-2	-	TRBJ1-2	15	CASSQVQFPNYGYTF	TGTGCCAGCAGCCAAGTACAGTTTCCCAACTATGGCTACACCTTC
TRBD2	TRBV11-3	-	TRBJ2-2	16	CASSLGVAGEAGELFF	TGTGCCAGCAGCTTAGGGGTAGCGGGAGAGGCCGGGGAGCTGTTTTTT
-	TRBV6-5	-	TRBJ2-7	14	CASSYDPEDYEQYF	TGTGCCAGCAGTTACGATCCCGAAGACTACGAGCAGTACTTC
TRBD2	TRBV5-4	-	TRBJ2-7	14	CASSPGAGAYEQYF	TGTGCCAGCAGCCCCGGAGCGGGAGCCTACGAGCAGTACTTC
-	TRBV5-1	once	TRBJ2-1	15	CASSLSMAPYNEQFF	TGCGCCAGCAGCTTGAGTATGGCACCCTACAATGAGCAGTTCTTC
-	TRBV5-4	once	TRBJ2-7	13	CASSGEVSYEQYF	TGTGCCAGCAGCGGCGAGGTTTCCTACGAGCAGTACTTC
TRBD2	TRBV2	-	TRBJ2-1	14	CASRAGLAGVEQFF	TGTGCCAGCAGGGCGGGACTAGCGGGAGTTGAGCAGTTCTTC
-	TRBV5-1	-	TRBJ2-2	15	CASSWGSTNTGELFF	TGCGCCAGCAGCTGGGGGTCCACGAACACCGGGGAGCTGTTTTTT
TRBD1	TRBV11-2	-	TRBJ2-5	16	CASSLVSGQGWETQYF	TGTGCCAGCAGCTTAGTTTCGGGACAGGGGTGGGAGACCCAGTACTTC
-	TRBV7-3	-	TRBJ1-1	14	CASSLIGGNTEAFF	TGTGCCAGCAGCTTAATAGGGGGAAACACTGAAGCTTTCTTT
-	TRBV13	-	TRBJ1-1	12	CASSLVNTEAFF	TGTGCCAGCAGCTTAGTTAACACTGAAGCTTTCTTT
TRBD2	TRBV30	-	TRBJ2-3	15	CAWSPGRGETDTQYF	TGTGCCTGGAGCCCCGGGCGGGGGGAAACAGATACGCAGTATTTT
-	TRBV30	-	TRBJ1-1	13	CAWSGAARTEAFF	TGTGCCTGGAGCGGGGCTGCCCGCACTGAAGCTTTCTTT
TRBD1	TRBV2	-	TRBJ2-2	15	CASSEGTGWTGELFF	TGTGCCAGCAGTGAGGGGACAGGTTGGACCGGGGAGCTGTTTTTT
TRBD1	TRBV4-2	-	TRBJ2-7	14	CASSRTGSSYEQYF	TGTGCCAGCAGCCGGACAGGGAGCTCCTACGAGCAGTACTTC
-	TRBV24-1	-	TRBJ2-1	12	CATSELDSEQFF	TGTGCCACCAGTGAACTAGACAGTGAGCAGTTCTTC
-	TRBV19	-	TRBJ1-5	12	CASSIWGQPQHF	TGTGCCAGTAGTATTTGGGGCCAGCCCCAGCATTTT
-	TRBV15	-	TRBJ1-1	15	CATSRDRHGNTEAFF	TGTGCCACCAGCAGAGATCGGCACGGGAACACTGAAGCTTTCTTT
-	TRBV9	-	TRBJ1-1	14	CASSVSGARTEAFF	TGTGCCAGCAGCGTATCCGGGGCTCGCACTGAAGCTTTCTTT
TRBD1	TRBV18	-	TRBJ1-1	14	CASSLAQGYTEAFF	TGTGCCAGCTCACTTGCACAGGGGTACACTGAAGCTTTCTTT
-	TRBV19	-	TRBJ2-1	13	CASSIVTASEQFF	TGTGCCAGTAGTATAGTAACGGCGTCGGAGCAGTTCTTC
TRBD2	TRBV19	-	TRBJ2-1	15	CASSSRLAGEVEQFF	TGTGCCAGTAGTTCTCGACTAGCGGGAGAAGTTGAGCAGTTCTTC
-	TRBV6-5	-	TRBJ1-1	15	CASSDSGPLNTEAFF	TGTGCCAGCAGCGATTCGGGACCCCTGAACACTGAAGCTTTCTTT
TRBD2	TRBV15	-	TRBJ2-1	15	CATSQGLAGTNEQFF	TGTGCCACCAGCCAAGGACTAGCGGGAACTAATGAGCAGTTCTTC
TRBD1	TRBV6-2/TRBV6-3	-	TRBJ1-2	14	CASSPTGGGYGYTF	TGTGCCAGCAGCCCCACAGGGGGCGGGTATGGCTACACCTTC
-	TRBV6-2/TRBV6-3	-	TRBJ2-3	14	CASSYGRGADTQYF	TGTGCCAGCAGTTACGGGCGGGGAGCGGATACGCAGTATTTT
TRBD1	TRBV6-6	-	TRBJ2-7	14	CASSLGTGSYEQYF	TGTGCCAGCAGCCTCGGGACAGGGTCCTACGAGCAGTACTTC
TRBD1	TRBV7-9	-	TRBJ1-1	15	CASSAAQGADTEAFF	TGTGCCAGCAGCGCTGCACAGGGGGCGGACACTGAAGCTTTCTTT
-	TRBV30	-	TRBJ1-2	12	CAWSGVMGDYTF	TGTGCCTGGAGTGGGGTAATGGGGGACTACACCTTC
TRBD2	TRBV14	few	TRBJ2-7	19	CASSQDPTSGGWFAYEQYF	TGTGCCAGCAGCCAAGATCCCACTAGCGGGGGGTGGTTCGCCTACGAGCAGTACTTC
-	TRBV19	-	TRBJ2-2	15	CASSFQGTNTGELFF	TGTGCCAGTAGTTTCCAGGGAACGAACACCGGGGAGCTGTTTTTT
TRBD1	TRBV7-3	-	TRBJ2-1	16	CASSLSLGQGHNEQFF	TGTGCCAGCAGCTTAAGTTTGGGACAGGGTCACAATGAGCAGTTCTTC
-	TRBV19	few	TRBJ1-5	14	CASSIFGSNQPQHF	TGTGCCAGTAGTATCTTCGGTTCGAATCAGCCCCAGCATTTT
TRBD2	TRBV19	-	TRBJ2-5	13	CASRPLAGGTQYF	TGTGCCAGTAGACCGCTAGCGGGGGGGACCCAGTACTTC
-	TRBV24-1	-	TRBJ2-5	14	CATSAAGAEETQYF	TGTGCCACCAGTGCCGCAGGAGCAGAGGAGACCCAGTACTTC
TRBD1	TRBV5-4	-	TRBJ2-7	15	CASSETPGQVYEQYF	TGTGCCAGCAGCGAGACCCCCGGACAGGTCTACGAGCAGTACTTC
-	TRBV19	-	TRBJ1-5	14	CASSISTWAQPQHF	TGTGCCAGTAGTATTAGTACGTGGGCCCAGCCCCAGCATTTT
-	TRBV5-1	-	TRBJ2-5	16	CASSLAPSGGQETQYF	TGCGCCAGCAGCTTGGCCCCCTCAGGTGGGCAAGAGACCCAGTACTTC
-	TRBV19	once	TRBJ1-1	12	CASSTGQSEAFF	TGTGCCAGTAGCACCGGACAGTCTGAAGCTTTCTTT
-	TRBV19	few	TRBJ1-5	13	CASSIEGNQPQHF	TGTGCCAGTAGTATAGAGGGCAATCAGCCCCAGCATTTT
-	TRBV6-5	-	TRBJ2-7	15	CASSYPVGGGDEQYF	TGTGCCAGCAGTTACCCGGTTGGGGGGGGCGACGAGCAGTACTTC
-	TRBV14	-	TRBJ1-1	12	CASSLETGTAFF	TGTGCCAGCAGCCTAGAAACAGGGACGGCTTTCTTT
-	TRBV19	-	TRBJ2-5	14	CASSIVGGTKTQYF	TGTGCCAGTAGTATAGTCGGAGGGACGAAGACCCAGTACTTC
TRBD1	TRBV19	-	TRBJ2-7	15	CASSIVRDSNYEQYF	TGTGCCAGTAGTATTGTCCGGGACAGCAACTACGAGCAGTACTTC